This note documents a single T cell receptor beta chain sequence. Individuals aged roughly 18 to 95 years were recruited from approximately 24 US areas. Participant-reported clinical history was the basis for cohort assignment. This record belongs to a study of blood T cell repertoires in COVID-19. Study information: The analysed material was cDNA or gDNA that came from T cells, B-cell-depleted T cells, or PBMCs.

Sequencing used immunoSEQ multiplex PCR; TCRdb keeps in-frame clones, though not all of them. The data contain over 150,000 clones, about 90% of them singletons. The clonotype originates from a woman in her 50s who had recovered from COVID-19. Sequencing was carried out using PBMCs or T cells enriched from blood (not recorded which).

The CDR3 here is CAWSPTPDQPQHF. DNA of the CDR3: TGTGCCTGGAGTCCTACTCCTGATCAGCCCCAGCATTTT. This rearrangement joins TRBV30 to TRBJ1-5, with D hard to call. Germline CDR1 GTSNPN, CDR2 SVGIG (reference sequence). Deletions cut 2 bases from V and 5 bases from J, with 10 bases between. This CDR3 is 13 amino acids long.